In this sample, the clone carrying this T cell receptor (beta chain) turned up once. CDR3 length equals 14 residues. The V segment lost 4 bases and the J segment 4 bases; nucleotides outside the gene matches: 3. Germline V gene lookup returns CDR1 SGHRS and CDR2 YFSETQ. Data came from immunoSEQ multiplex PCR; TCRdb stores just in-frame clones and leaves some out. The table shows about 150,000 clones, with roughly 89% occurring only once. These data originate in a study of cytomegalovirus exposure and HLA in healthy donors. About the research overall: According to later analysis, the same platform produced the roughly 130 validation and under 750 first-cohort repertoires.

The sequenced material came from PBMCs. This chain links TRBV5-1 with TRBJ1-5, with TRBD1 matching over 9 bases. This sequence was found in a woman aged 18-29 years in good health and CMV-seropositive. CDR3 DNA: TGCGCCAGCAGCACCGGGACAGGGAATCAGCCCCAGCATTTT. Protein: CASSTGTGNQPQHF. Based on the CDR3 plus reference TRBV5-1 and TRBJ1-5, the full variable domain is KAGVTQTPRYLIKTRGQQVTLSCSPISGHRSVSWYQQTPGQGLQFLFEYFSETQRNKGNFPGRFSGRQFSNSRSEMNVSTLELGDSALYLCASSTGTGNQPQHFGDGTRLSIL.